One sample yielded the 21 T cell receptor beta chains listed below, sequenced in a study of CD8 T cells in ankylosing spondylitis. One entry per CDR3 protein, called by TCRdb with MiXCR from the 5' RACE reads. Here the sample spans approximately 45,000 distinct CDR3 sequences, 4% being singletons. What was sequenced was blood, either unsorted or a sorted T cell fraction (not recorded which). The receptor set was obtained from a female donor with ankylosing spondylitis or in good health (not recorded which).

In its sample, this clonotype was seen many times. V is TRBV9 and J is TRBJ2-1, with 7 bases lining up with TRBD2. The J segment lost 8 bases and the V segment lost 4 bases, leaving 9 bases of the junction unmatched. Germline CDR1 and CDR2: SGDLS and YYNGEE. The CDR3 consists of 14 residues. CDR3 nucleotide sequence: TGTGCCAGCAGCCGGGACTATGGCTTCGATGAGCAGTTCTTC. Translation: CASSRDYGFDEQFF.

This clonotype appeared many times. The rearrangement uses TRBV9 and TRBJ2-2; D remains unclear. The germline gives CDR1 SGDLS, CDR2 YYNGEE. This CDR3 comprises 15 residues. The V and J ends lost 1 base and 1 base respectively, with 8 bases between them. The CDR3 loop reads CASSVSTGNTGELFF. The CDR3 DNA reads TGTGCCAGCAGCGTAAGCACGGGGAACACCGGGGAGCTGTTTTTT.

At least ten counts were recorded for this clonotype. The J gene is TRBJ2-3, the V gene TRBV9; D assignment may be TRBD1 or TRBD2 (5 bases each). This CDR3 contains 16 residues. Germline-derived CDR1 and CDR2 are SGDLS and YYNGEE. V was clipped by 4 bases and J by 0 bases, with 15 bases between them. The CDR3 loop is CASSTLGAKSTDTQYF. CDR3 in DNA: TGTGCCAGCAGCACACTAGGGGCGAAAAGCACAGATACGCAGTATTTT. Full variable domain (rest looked up from reference TRBV9 and TRBJ2-3): DSGVTQTPKHLITATGQRVTLRCSPRSGDLSVYWYQQSLDQGLQFLIQYYNGEERAKGNILERFSAQQFPDLHSELNLSSLELGDSALYFCASSTLGAKSTDTQYFGPGTRLTVL.

This clonotype was detected ten times or more. The chain has TRBV21-1 and TRBJ1-5; the table's D call of TRBD1 was not tested on the DNA. TRBV21-1 is noted as a pseudogene. The CDR3 runs to 19 residues. The CDR3 region is CAQQATLGTEGLGGQPQHF. CDR3 DNA: TGTGCCCAGCAAGCAACCTTGGGGACAGAGGGGCTGGGAGGACAGCCCCAGCATTTT.

Regarding this clonotype: Germline and junction disagree at one end, which may indicate a read error. The CDR3 nucleotides read TGTGCCAGCAGCTCATCAGGGGGAGGCTGCAACTTC. This codes for CASSSSGGGCNF. The V and J genes are TRBV9 and TRBJ1-2; 7 bases align to TRBD1. Germline CDR1 reads SGDLS; CDR2 reads YYNGEE. The CDR3 extends over 12 amino acids.

This clonotype was counted at least ten times. One junction end disagrees with the germline gene, perhaps due to a read error. This rearrangement joins TRBV9 to TRBJ1-2, with 7 bases aligning to TRBD1. The CDR3 consists of 13 residues. CDR1 and CDR2 from the germline V gene are SGDLS and YYNGEE. CDR3 in amino acids: CSSTSGTAYGYTF. CDR3 sequence (DNA): TGTTCCAGCACCTCTGGGACAGCCTATGGCTACACCTTC. The complete variable domain, with remaining parts taken from reference TRBV9 and TRBJ1-2, reads DSGVTQTPKHLITATGQRVTLRCSPRSGDLSVYWYQQSLDQGLQFLIQYYNGEERAKGNILERFSAQQFPDLHSELNLSSLELGDSALYFCSSTSGTAYGYTFGSGTRLTVV.

This clonotype has ten or more counts. The J gene is TRBJ2-1, the V gene TRBV9; D unresolved. V gave up 0 bases and J gave up 6 bases, with 10 bases separating them. The CDR3 totals 14 residues. The V gene's germline CDR1 is SGDLS and CDR2 YYNGEE. Here the CDR3 DNA reads TGTGCCAGCAGCGTAGTGAGTCTAGGCAATGAGCAGTTCTTC. Its protein product is CASSVVSLGNEQFF.

There are a few counts of this clonotype. The chain has TRBV9 and TRBJ1-2; D gene unclear. Germline V gene data show CDR1 as SGDLS and CDR2 as YYNGEE. The germline V and J ends were trimmed by 3 bases and 7 bases, with 16 bases remaining between them. The CDR3 length is 14 residues. CDR3 coding DNA: TGTGCCAGCAGCGCGAGCCCAAAGGATTTTGGCTACACCTTC. Translation: CASSASPKDFGYTF.

The J gene is TRBJ2-2, the V gene TRBV9; TRBD2 matches at 10 bases. Germline V CDR1 and CDR2: SGDLS, YYNGEE. Germline trimming cut 4 bases from V and 4 bases from J; bases unmatched to any gene: 16. This CDR3 spans 19 amino acids. CDR3 coding DNA: TGTGCCAGCAGCCCGGGAACTAGCGGGGACTACCAGGGCACCGGGGAGCTGTTTTTT. Its protein product is CASSPGTSGDYQGTGELFF.

This clonotype was counted at least ten times. A much larger clone is a single base away; this may be a read error. The V and J genes are TRBV9 and TRBJ1-1, with no clear D. Trimming pared 5 bases from V and 5 bases from J, leaving 22 bases between. Germline CDR1 reads SGDLS; CDR2 reads YYNGEE. This CDR3 spans 16 amino acids. This CDR3 is CASSVEWRDIGTEAFF. In DNA, the CDR3 is TGTGCCAGCAGTGTGGAGTGGAGGGATATTGGGACTGAAGCTTTCTTT.

This clonotype showed up many times. The rearrangement joins TRBV9 to TRBJ1-3, with D unclear. The germline gives CDR1 SGDLS, CDR2 YYNGEE. V was clipped by 1 base and J by 2 bases, with 16 bases between them. The CDR3 extends over 17 amino acids. CDR3 DNA sequence: TGTGCCAGCAGCGTAAGCCTTGCAAGCGGAGCTGGAAACACCATATATTTT. Protein product: CASSVSLASGAGNTIYF.

The genes are TRBV9 and TRBJ2-7; TRBD2 agrees at 15 bases. The V segment lost 3 bases and the J segment 5 bases; nucleotides outside the gene matches: 12. The CDR3 covers 18 residues. CDR1 is SGDLS, CDR2 YYNGEE, per germline. The CDR3 nucleotides are TGTGCCAGCAGCGCGAGGACTAGCGGGGGGGCATTCAGCGACGAGCAGTACTTC. Protein sequence: CASSARTSGGAFSDEQYF.

Written as DNA, the CDR3 is TGTGCCAGCAGCCCTGGACCAGGTGGCTCTGGGGCCAACGTCCTGACTTTC. Translating gives CASSPGPGGSGANVLTF. The chain employs TRBV9 and TRBJ2-6; D remains unclear. V was clipped by 4 bases and J by 0 bases, with 14 bases between them. CDR3 length: 17 amino acids. The V gene's germline CDR1 is SGDLS and CDR2 YYNGEE.

This clonotype was seen many times. The CDR3 DNA is TGTGCCAGCAGCGAAGGAGCGACTAGTGCCTACGAGCAGTACTTC. It specifies CASSEGATSAYEQYF. The V and J genes are TRBV9 and TRBJ2-7; possible D gene TRBD2, 6 bases. The CDR3 is made up of 15 amino acids. Trimming left V 3 bases short and J 2 bases short, with 15 bases between. Germline CDR1 reads SGDLS; CDR2 reads YYNGEE.

Many counts were recorded for this clonotype. The V and J genes are TRBV9 and TRBJ1-2, with D uncertain. V lost 4 bases to trimming and J lost 5 bases, with 12 bases between them. The germline V gene has CDR1 SGDLS and CDR2 YYNGEE. CDR3 size: 13 residues. The CDR3 is CASSPDIDYGYTF. CDR3 sequence (DNA): TGTGCCAGCAGCCCCGACATCGATTATGGCTACACCTTC.

This clonotype is classed as medium-sized. The rearrangement uses TRBV9 and TRBJ1-1; TRBD1 aligns across 8 bases. CDR1 is SGDLS and CDR2 is YYNGEE in the germline V gene. The CDR3 is 18 amino acids. The ends lost 0 bases at V and 1 base at J; junction bases unmatched: 11. In DNA form, the CDR3 reads TGTGCCAGCAGCGTAGGTGGCAGGGGGCAAGGAAGGAACACTGAAGCTTTCTTT. Translated: CASSVGGRGQGRNTEAFF.

This clonotype occurred many times. The CDR3 protein is CASSSYRFPGQANVLTF. CDR3 bases: TGTGCCAGCAGCTCCTATCGGTTCCCGGGACAGGCCAACGTCCTGACTTTC. This chain links TRBV9 with TRBJ2-6; D is possibly TRBD1 (6 bases). The ends were cut back, 4 bases at V and 6 bases at J, with 20 bases in the middle. The CDR3 contains 17 residues. Germline-derived CDR1 and CDR2 are SGDLS and YYNGEE.

This clonotype showed up just once. This chain connects TRBV9 to TRBJ1-3; D is undetermined. Germline CDR1 SGDLS, CDR2 YYNGEE. V shed 7 bases and J shed 0 bases, with 8 bases lying between them. The CDR3 has 13 amino acids. The CDR3 is CASVQISGNTIYF. The CDR3 DNA follows: TGTGCCAGCGTACAGATCTCTGGAAACACCATATATTTT.

This clonotype came up many times. The chain is built from TRBV9 and TRBJ1-1; 7 bases align to TRBD1. Trimming cost V 3 bases and J 6 bases; bases outside gene matches: 20. Germline V gene lookup returns CDR1 SGDLS and CDR2 YYNGEE. The CDR3 totals 18 residues. In DNA form, the CDR3 reads TGTGCCAGCAGCGCCGATCGGGTTTTGACAGGGAATTTTGCTGAAGCTTTCTTT. Translating it yields CASSADRVLTGNFAEAFF.

This clonotype appeared many times. J is TRBJ1-6 and V is TRBV24-1, with D unresolved. The CDR3 runs 18 residues. From germline, CDR1 is KGHDR and CDR2 SFDVKD. Trimming pared 4 bases from V and 0 bases from J, leaving 15 bases between. CDR3 loop: CATSDPGVRRSYNSPLHF. The CDR3 DNA follows: TGTGCCACCAGTGACCCCGGGGTCCGCCGCTCCTATAATTCACCCCTCCACTTT.

This clonotype was counted a few times. The chain is built from TRBV9 and TRBJ2-5, with D perhaps matching TRBD1 (5 bases). The germline V gene has CDR1 SGDLS and CDR2 YYNGEE. The CDR3 has 13 amino acids. Trimming pared 1 base from V and 5 bases from J, leaving 9 bases between. CDR3 in amino acids: CASSVMGRETQYF. The DNA of the CDR3 is TGTGCCAGCAGCGTAATGGGGCGCGAGACCCAGTACTTC.